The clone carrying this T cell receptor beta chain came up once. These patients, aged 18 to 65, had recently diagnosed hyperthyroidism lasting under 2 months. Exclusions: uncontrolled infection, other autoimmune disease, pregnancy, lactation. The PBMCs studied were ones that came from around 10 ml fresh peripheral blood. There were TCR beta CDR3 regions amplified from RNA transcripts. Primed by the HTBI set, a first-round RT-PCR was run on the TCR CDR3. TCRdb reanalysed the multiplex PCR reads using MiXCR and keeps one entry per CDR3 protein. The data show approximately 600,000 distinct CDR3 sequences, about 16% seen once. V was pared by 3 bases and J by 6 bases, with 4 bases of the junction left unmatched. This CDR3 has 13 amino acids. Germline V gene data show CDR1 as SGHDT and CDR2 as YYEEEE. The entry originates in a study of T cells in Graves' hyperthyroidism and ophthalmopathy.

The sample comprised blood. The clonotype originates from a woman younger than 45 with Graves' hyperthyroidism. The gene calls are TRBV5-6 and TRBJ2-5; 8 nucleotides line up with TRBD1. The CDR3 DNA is TGTGCCAGCAGCTCGGACAGGGAGAAGACCCAGTACTTC. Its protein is CASSSDREKTQYF.